A selection of T cell receptor beta chains follows, all from one sample in a study of identical twins. TCRdb re-derived calls from the 5' RACE reads in MiXCR, one entry per CDR3 protein. Of about 520,000 distinct CDR3 sequences detected, around 20% appear once; the ten largest clones hold under 0.95%. These data were also reused for a study on T cells expressing NK-cell markers.

Sequenced: CD4+ T cells sorted from blood. The receptors derive from a woman in her late teens or twenties in good health. The CDR3 runs from the conserved cysteine through the conserved F or W. The order of the fields is J gene, clone size, V gene, D gene, CDR3 protein, CDR3 DNA. D genes are given only for firm matches. Size is stated for part of the rows, as once, few or many counts, or as a class when the clone is expanded.

>TRBJ2-7|.|TRBV4-3|.
CASSQDVNGGEQYF
TGCGCCAGCAGCCAGGATGTAAATGGGGGAGAGCAGTACTTC
>TRBJ2-1|.|TRBV5-1|.
CASSLDQSSYNEQFF
TGCGCCAGCAGCTTGGATCAGAGCTCCTACAATGAGCAGTTCTTC
>TRBJ1-2|.|TRBV20-1|.
CSAFGTGYGYTF
TGCAGTGCTTTCGGGACTGGTTATGGCTACACCTTC
>TRBJ1-6|.|TRBV20-1|TRBD1
CSARDYLTGTENSPLHF
TGCAGTGCTAGAGACTATCTGACCGGGACAGAAAATTCACCCCTCCACTTT
>TRBJ2-5|.|TRBV20-1|TRBD2
CSASYPSRGGETQYF
TGCAGTGCTAGTTACCCTAGTCGGGGGGGAGAGACCCAGTACTTC
>TRBJ2-3|.|TRBV20-1|.
CSATSRTDTQYF
TGCAGTGCTACTAGCAGGACAGATACGCAGTATTTT
>TRBJ1-1|many|TRBV9|.
CASSERGTTEAFF
TGTGCCAGCAGCGAAAGGGGAACCACTGAAGCTTTCTTT
>TRBJ2-5|.|TRBV20-1|TRBD2
CSARVTSRYQETQYF
TGCAGTGCTAGGGTGACTAGCCGCTACCAAGAGACCCAGTACTTC
>TRBJ1-2|few|TRBV10-2|.
CASSVTANYGYTF
TGCGCCAGCAGCGTGACAGCTAACTATGGCTACACCTTC
>TRBJ2-5|many|TRBV10-3|.
CAISGSQETQYF
TGTGCCATCAGTGGTTCTCAAGAGACCCAGTACTTC
>TRBJ2-3|.|TRBV3-1|TRBD2
CASSRTRSTDTQYF
TGTGCCAGCAGCCGGACTAGAAGCACAGATACGCAGTATTTT
>TRBJ2-7|few|TRBV29-1|TRBD2
CSVERLAGGSYEQYF
TGCAGCGTTGAGAGACTAGCGGGGGGCTCCTACGAGCAGTACTTC
>TRBJ1-1|few|TRBV6-5|.
CASSYSRDGFEAFF
TGTGCCAGCAGTTACTCCCGGGACGGATTTGAAGCTTTCTTT
>TRBJ2-5|.|TRBV7-2|.
CASSTQGLRQTQYF
TGTGCCAGCAGCACCCAGGGACTTCGGCAGACCCAGTACTTC
>TRBJ1-3|.|TRBV6-5|.
CASSLLGGSGNTIYF
TGTGCCAGCAGTCTACTGGGGGGATCCGGAAACACCATATATTTT
>TRBJ2-7|.|TRBV5-1|TRBD2
CASSLLAGVNEQYF
TGCGCCAGCAGCTTACTAGCGGGAGTTAACGAGCAGTACTTC
>TRBJ1-5|few|TRBV5-5|TRBD1
CASSLGGQGFLQPQHF
TGTGCCAGCAGCTTGGGGGGACAGGGGTTCCTCCAGCCCCAGCATTTT
>TRBJ2-7|.|TRBV27|TRBD1
CASSLSTGAYEQYF
TGTGCCAGCAGTTTATCGACAGGGGCCTACGAGCAGTACTTC
>TRBJ1-4|many|TRBV21-1|.
CASIWAPNEKLFF
TGTGCCAGCATCTGGGCCCCAAATGAAAAACTGTTTTTT
>TRBJ2-7|few|TRBV7-9|.
CASSLEWGSSYEQYF
TGTGCCAGCAGCTTAGAATGGGGGTCTTCCTACGAGCAGTACTTC
>TRBJ2-7|few|TRBV10-3|.
CAVPRQYF
TGTGCCGTTCCCCGGCAGTACTTC
>TRBJ2-3|.|TRBV3-1|.
CASSQENGDTQYF
TGTGCCAGCAGCCAAGAGAATGGAGATACGCAGTATTTT
>TRBJ2-2|.|TRBV4-1|TRBD2
CASSQDGDATSGRAEVTGELFF
TGCGCCAGCAGCCAAGACGGAGACGCGACTAGCGGGAGGGCTGAGGTCACCGGGGAGCTGTTTTTT
>TRBJ1-1|few|TRBV5-1|TRBD1
CASSRAGGEETFF
TGCGCCAGCAGCCGGGCAGGGGGCGAGGAAACTTTCTTT
>TRBJ2-3|.|TRBV2|.
CASSRSTQYF
TGTGCCAGCAGTCGTAGTACGCAGTATTTT
>TRBJ1-1|many|TRBV2|.
CASTGNRDTEAFF
TGTGCCAGCACGGGGAACAGGGACACTGAAGCTTTCTTT
>TRBJ2-7|.|TRBV12-3/TRBV12-4|.
CASSFESHSSGYF
TGTGCCAGCAGTTTCGAGTCACACTCGAGTGGGTACTTC
>TRBJ2-1|.|TRBV7-8|TRBD2
CASSSRLAGQQFF
TGTGCCAGCAGCTCGCGACTAGCGGGGCAGCAGTTCTTC
>TRBJ2-1|few|TRBV3-1|.
CASSQEGTGWVGGEQFF
TGTGCCAGCAGCCAAGAGGGCACCGGGTGGGTAGGGGGTGAGCAGTTCTTC
>TRBJ2-1|.|TRBV20-1|TRBD2
CSAPGLATYNEQFF
TGCAGTGCCCCCGGACTAGCGACCTACAATGAGCAGTTCTTC
>TRBJ2-2|once|TRBV20-1|TRBD2
CSARRTSGGPGELFF
TGCAGTGCTAGGCGGACTAGCGGGGGTCCCGGGGAGCTGTTTTTT
>TRBJ2-5|many|TRBV7-8|TRBD2
CASNPDGLANLETQYF
TGTGCCAGCAACCCAGACGGACTAGCAAACTTGGAGACCCAGTACTTC
>TRBJ2-3|many|TRBV29-1|.
CSVESGQGGDTQYF
TGCAGCGTTGAGTCTGGGCAGGGAGGAGATACGCAGTATTTT
>TRBJ2-3|.|TRBV5-6|.
CASSLGVWADTQYF
TGTGCCAGCAGCTTGGGGGTTTGGGCAGATACGCAGTATTTT
>TRBJ1-1|few|TRBV6-5|.
CASSYSFTEIEAFF
TGTGCCAGCAGTTACTCTTTTACAGAGATTGAAGCTTTCTTT
>TRBJ2-7|many|TRBV5-1|TRBD2
CASSLWTSQREQYF
TGCGCCAGCAGCTTGTGGACTAGCCAGCGCGAGCAGTACTTC
>TRBJ2-7|few|TRBV11-2|.
CASSLRGSRGLLTYEQYF
TGTGCCAGCAGCTTACGGGGGAGCAGGGGGTTATTAACCTACGAGCAGTACTTC
>TRBJ1-4|few|TRBV7-9|.
CASTREQGREKLFF
TGTGCCAGCACCCGAGAGCAGGGCCGGGAAAAACTGTTTTTT
>TRBJ1-5|few|TRBV6-2/TRBV6-3|.
CASGYQGNQPQHF
TGTGCCAGCGGATATCAGGGGAATCAGCCCCAGCATTTT
>TRBJ2-4|.|TRBV20-1|TRBD2
CSARDSLAGAIQYF
TGCAGTGCTAGAGATTCCCTAGCGGGAGCCATTCAGTACTTC
>TRBJ2-3|.|TRBV7-2|TRBD1
CASSVNSGGVGDTQYF
TGTGCCTCGTCTGTAAATTCAGGGGGCGTAGGGGATACGCAGTATTTT
>TRBJ2-4|.|TRBV20-1|TRBD2
CSARTSGMDIQYF
TGCAGTGCTAGGACTAGCGGGATGGACATTCAGTACTTC
>TRBJ1-2|.|TRBV10-3|.
CATQPPQGLYGYTF
TGTGCCACCCAACCCCCACAGGGCCTCTATGGCTACACCTTC
>TRBJ2-3|.|TRBV3-1|.
CASSQVGGTDTQYF
TGTGCCAGCAGCCAAGTGGGGGGCACAGATACGCAGTATTTT
>TRBJ2-1|.|TRBV7-7|.
CASSLRGAHNEQFF
TGTGCCAGCAGCTTAAGGGGAGCCCACAATGAGCAGTTCTTC
>TRBJ1-2|.|TRBV5-1|TRBD1
CASSLAGTVNPYGYTF
TGCGCCAGCAGCTTGGCCGGGACAGTGAATCCCTATGGCTACACCTTC
>TRBJ1-1|.|TRBV29-1|.
CSVEDRGGAFF
TGCAGCGTTGAAGATCGCGGCGGAGCTTTCTTT
>TRBJ2-1|few|TRBV7-3|.
CASSPGGRGAHVDEQFF
TGTGCCAGCAGCCCTGGCGGTAGGGGAGCACACGTCGATGAGCAGTTCTTC
>TRBJ2-1|few|TRBV20-1|TRBD2
CSARTGGRASPLAFF
TGCAGTGCTAGGACAGGCGGGAGGGCCTCCCCACTTGCGTTCTTC
>TRBJ2-5|.|TRBV7-7|TRBD2
CASSLGTSGTGTQYF
TGTGCTAGCAGCCTAGGGACTAGCGGGACGGGGACCCAGTACTTC
>TRBJ2-3|few|TRBV29-1|.
CSVGKGPQGPDTQYF
TGCAGCGTCGGAAAGGGACCCCAGGGCCCAGATACGCAGTATTTT
>TRBJ2-1|few|TRBV10-2|TRBD2
CASSALAGGLYNEQFF
TGCGCCAGCAGTGCCCTAGCGGGAGGGTTATACAATGAGCAGTTCTTC
>TRBJ1-3|.|TRBV12-3/TRBV12-4|.
CASKTSSGGNTIYF
TGTGCCAGTAAAACAAGCTCAGGGGGAAACACCATATATTTT